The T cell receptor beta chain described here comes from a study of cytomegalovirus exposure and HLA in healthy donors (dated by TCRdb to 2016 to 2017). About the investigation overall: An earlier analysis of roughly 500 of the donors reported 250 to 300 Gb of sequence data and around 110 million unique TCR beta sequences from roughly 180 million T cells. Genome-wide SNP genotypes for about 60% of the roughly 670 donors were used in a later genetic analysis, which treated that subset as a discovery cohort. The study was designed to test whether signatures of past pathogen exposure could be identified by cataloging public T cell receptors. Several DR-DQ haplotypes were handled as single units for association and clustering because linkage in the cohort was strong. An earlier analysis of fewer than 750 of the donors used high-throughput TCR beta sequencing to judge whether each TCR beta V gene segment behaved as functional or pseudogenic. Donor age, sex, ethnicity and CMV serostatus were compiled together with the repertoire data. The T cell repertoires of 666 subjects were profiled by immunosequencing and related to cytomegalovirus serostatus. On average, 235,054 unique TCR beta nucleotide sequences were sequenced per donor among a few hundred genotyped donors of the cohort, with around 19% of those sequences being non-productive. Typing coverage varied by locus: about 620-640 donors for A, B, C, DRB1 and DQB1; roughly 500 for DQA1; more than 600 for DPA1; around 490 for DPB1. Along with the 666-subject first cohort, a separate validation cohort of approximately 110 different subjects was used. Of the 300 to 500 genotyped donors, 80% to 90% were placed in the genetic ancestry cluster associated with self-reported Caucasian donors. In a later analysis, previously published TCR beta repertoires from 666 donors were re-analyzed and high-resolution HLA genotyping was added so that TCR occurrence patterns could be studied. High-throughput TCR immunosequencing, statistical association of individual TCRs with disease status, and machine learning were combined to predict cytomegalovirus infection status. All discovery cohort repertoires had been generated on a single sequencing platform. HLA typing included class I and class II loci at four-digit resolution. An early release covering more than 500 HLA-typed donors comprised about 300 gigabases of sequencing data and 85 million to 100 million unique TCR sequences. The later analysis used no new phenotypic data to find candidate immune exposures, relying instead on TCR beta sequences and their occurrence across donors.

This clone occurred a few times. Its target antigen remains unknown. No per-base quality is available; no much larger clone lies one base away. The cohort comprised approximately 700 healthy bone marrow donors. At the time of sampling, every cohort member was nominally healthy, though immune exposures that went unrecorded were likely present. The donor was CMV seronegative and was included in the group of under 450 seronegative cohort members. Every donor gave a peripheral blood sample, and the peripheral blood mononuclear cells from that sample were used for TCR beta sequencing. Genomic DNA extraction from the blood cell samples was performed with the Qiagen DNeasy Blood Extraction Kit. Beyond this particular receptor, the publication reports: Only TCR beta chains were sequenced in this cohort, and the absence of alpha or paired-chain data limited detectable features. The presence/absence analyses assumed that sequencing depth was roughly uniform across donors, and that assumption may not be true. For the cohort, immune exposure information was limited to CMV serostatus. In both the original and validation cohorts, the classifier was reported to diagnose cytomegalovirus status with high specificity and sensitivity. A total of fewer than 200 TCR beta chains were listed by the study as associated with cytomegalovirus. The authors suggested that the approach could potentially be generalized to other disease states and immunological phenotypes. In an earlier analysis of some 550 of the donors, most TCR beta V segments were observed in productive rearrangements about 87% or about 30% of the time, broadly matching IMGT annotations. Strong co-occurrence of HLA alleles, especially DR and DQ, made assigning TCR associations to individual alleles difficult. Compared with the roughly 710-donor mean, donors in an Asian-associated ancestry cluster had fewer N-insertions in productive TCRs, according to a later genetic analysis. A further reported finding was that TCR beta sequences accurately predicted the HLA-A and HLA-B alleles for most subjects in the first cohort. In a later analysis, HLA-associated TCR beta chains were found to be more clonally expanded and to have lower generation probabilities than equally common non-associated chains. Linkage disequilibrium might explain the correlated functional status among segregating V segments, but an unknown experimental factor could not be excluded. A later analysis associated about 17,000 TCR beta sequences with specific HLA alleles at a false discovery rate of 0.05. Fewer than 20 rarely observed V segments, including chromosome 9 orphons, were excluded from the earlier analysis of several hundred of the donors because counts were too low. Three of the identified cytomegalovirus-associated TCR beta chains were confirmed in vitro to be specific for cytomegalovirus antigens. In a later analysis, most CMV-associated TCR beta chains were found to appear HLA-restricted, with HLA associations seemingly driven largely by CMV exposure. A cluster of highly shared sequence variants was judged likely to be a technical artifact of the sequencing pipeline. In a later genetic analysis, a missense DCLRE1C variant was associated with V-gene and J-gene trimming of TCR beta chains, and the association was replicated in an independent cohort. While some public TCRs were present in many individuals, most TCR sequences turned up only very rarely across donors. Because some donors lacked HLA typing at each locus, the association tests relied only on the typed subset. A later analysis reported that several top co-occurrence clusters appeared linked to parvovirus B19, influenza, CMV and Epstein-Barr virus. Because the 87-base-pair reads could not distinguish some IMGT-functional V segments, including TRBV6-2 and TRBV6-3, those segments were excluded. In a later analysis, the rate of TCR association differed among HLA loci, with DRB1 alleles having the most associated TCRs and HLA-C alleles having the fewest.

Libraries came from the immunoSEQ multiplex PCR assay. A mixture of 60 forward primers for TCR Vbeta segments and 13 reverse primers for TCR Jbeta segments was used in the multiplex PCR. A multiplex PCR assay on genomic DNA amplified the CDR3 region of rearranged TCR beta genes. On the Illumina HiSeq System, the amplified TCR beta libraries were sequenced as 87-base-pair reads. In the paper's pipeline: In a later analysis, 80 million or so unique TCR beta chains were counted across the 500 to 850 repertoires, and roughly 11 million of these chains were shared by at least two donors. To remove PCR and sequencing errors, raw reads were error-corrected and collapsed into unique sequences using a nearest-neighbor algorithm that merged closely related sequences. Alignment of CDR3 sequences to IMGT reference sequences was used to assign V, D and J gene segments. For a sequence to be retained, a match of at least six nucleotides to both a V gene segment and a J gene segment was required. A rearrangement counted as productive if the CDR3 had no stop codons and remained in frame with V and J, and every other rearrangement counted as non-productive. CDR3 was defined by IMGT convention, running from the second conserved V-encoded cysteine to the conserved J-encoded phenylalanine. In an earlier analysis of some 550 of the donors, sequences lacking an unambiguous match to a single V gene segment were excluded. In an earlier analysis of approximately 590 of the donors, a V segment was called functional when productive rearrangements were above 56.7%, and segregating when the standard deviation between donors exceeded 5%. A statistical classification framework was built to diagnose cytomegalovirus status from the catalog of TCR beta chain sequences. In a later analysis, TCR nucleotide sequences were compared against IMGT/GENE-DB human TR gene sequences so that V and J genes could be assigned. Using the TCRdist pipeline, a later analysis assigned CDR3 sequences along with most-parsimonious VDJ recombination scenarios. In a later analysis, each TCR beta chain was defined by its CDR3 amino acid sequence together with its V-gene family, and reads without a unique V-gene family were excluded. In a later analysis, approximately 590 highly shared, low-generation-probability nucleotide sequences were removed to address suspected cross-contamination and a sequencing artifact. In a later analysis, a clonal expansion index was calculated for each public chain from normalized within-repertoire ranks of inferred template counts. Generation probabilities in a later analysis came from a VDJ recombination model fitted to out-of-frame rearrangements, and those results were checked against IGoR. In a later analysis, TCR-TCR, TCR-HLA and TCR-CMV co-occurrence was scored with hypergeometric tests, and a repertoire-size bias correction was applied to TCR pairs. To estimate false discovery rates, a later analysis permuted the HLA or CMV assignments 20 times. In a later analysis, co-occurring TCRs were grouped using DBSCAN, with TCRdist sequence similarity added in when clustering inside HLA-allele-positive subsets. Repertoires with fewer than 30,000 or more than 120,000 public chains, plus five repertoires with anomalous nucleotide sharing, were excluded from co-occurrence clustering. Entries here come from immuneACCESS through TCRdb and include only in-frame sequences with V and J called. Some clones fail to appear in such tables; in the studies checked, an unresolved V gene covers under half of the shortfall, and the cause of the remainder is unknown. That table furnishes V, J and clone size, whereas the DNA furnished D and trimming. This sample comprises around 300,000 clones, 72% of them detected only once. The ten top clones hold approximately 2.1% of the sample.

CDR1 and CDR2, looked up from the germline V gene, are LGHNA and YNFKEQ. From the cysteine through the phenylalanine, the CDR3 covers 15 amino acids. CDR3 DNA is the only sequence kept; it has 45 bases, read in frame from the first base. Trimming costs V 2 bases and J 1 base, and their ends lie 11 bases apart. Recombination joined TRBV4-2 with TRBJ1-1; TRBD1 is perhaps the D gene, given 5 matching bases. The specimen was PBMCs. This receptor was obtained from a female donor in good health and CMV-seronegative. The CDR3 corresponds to CASSQPHGGNTEAFF. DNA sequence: TGTGCCAGCAGCCAACCTCACGGGGGGAACACTGAAGCTTTCTTT.